These T cell receptor beta chains were read from a single sample in a study of PD-1 blockade in classical Hodgkin lymphoma. Profiling relied on immunoSEQ multiplex PCR, and the TCRdb table lists in-frame clones only, not all of them. The data show roughly 20,000 clones, 90% to 95% seen once. The sample taken for sequencing was peripheral blood mononuclear cells (PBMCs). The receptors stem from a human donor with classical Hodgkin lymphoma. CDR3s include the opening cysteine and the closing phenylalanine or tryptophan. The order of the fields is D gene, V gene, clone size, J gene, CDR3 protein, CDR3 DNA. D genes are given only for firm matches. Not every row has a clone size; where given, it reads once, few, many or a size class.

d_gene: NA; v_gene: TRBV10-3; abundance: NA; j_gene: TRBJ1-1; CDR3aa: CAITSVPTNTEAFF; CDR3nt: TGTGCCATCACCTCAGTGCCCACAAACACTGAAGCTTTCTTT
d_gene: NA; v_gene: TRBV5-1; abundance: NA; j_gene: TRBJ1-3; CDR3aa: CASSSGTAGNTIYF; CDR3nt: TGCGCCAGCAGCTCGGGGACTGCTGGAAACACCATATATTTT
d_gene: NA; v_gene: TRBV7-8; abundance: NA; j_gene: TRBJ2-5; CDR3aa: CASSSRGFQETQYF; CDR3nt: TGTGCCAGCAGCTCCCGGGGGTTCCAAGAGACCCAGTACTTC
d_gene: NA; v_gene: TRBV11-2; abundance: NA; j_gene: TRBJ1-2; CDR3aa: CASSPDQGNYGYTF; CDR3nt: TGTGCCAGCAGCCCAGATCAGGGGAACTATGGCTACACCTTC
d_gene: NA; v_gene: TRBV27; abundance: NA; j_gene: TRBJ1-6; CDR3aa: CASSSPGSSYNSPLHF; CDR3nt: TGTGCCAGCAGTTCGCCAGGGAGCTCCTATAATTCACCCCTCCACTTT
d_gene: NA; v_gene: TRBV4-1; abundance: NA; j_gene: TRBJ1-2; CDR3aa: CASSQGGNLEGYTF; CDR3nt: TGCGCCAGCAGCCAAGGGGGGAACCTCGAGGGCTACACCTTC
d_gene: NA; v_gene: TRBV2; abundance: NA; j_gene: TRBJ2-7; CDR3aa: CASSEEGSSYEQYF; CDR3nt: TGTGCCAGCAGTGAGGAGGGGAGCTCCTACGAGCAGTACTTC
d_gene: NA; v_gene: TRBV5-4; abundance: once; j_gene: TRBJ1-3; CDR3aa: CASSSDSRASGNTIYF; CDR3nt: TGTGCCAGCAGCTCGGACAGCAGAGCCTCTGGAAACACCATATATTTT
d_gene: NA; v_gene: TRBV10-2; abundance: once; j_gene: TRBJ1-1; CDR3aa: CASSDLGGGAFF; CDR3nt: TGCGCCAGCAGTGATTTGGGAGGTGGGGCTTTCTTT
d_gene: TRBD2; v_gene: TRBV2; abundance: NA; j_gene: TRBJ2-7; CDR3aa: CASSEGTSGWKYF; CDR3nt: TGTGCCAGCAGTGAGGGGACTAGCGGGTGGAAGTACTTC
d_gene: NA; v_gene: TRBV10-1; abundance: NA; j_gene: TRBJ1-4; CDR3aa: CARRWGNEKLFF; CDR3nt: TGCGCCAGGCGGTGGGGTAATGAAAAACTGTTTTTT
d_gene: NA; v_gene: TRBV7-2; abundance: NA; j_gene: TRBJ1-2; CDR3aa: CASSNSLTGRYGYTF; CDR3nt: TGTGCCAGCAGCAACTCTTTGACAGGCCGCTATGGCTACACCTTC
d_gene: NA; v_gene: TRBV30; abundance: NA; j_gene: TRBJ1-2; CDR3aa: CAWNDRVRAGYTF; CDR3nt: TGTGCCTGGAATGACCGAGTACGGGCCGGCTACACCTTC
d_gene: NA; v_gene: TRBV27; abundance: NA; j_gene: TRBJ1-4; CDR3aa: CASSLLGQNEKLFF; CDR3nt: TGTGCCAGCAGTTTATTGGGTCAGAATGAAAAACTGTTTTTT
d_gene: TRBD2; v_gene: TRBV13; abundance: NA; j_gene: TRBJ2-7; CDR3aa: CASSPRSGGASYEQYF; CDR3nt: TGTGCCAGCAGCCCAAGGAGCGGGGGGGCCTCCTACGAGCAGTACTTC
d_gene: NA; v_gene: TRBV2; abundance: NA; j_gene: TRBJ2-1; CDR3aa: CASSGGAYNEQFF; CDR3nt: TGTGCCAGCAGTGGAGGAGCATACAATGAGCAGTTCTTC
d_gene: NA; v_gene: TRBV29-1; abundance: NA; j_gene: TRBJ1-1; CDR3aa: CSGKLMNTEAFF; CDR3nt: TGCAGCGGAAAATTGATGAACACTGAAGCTTTCTTT
d_gene: NA; v_gene: TRBV19; abundance: NA; j_gene: TRBJ2-5; CDR3aa: CASSIRDNVQETQYF; CDR3nt: TGTGCCAGTAGTATAAGGGACAACGTACAAGAGACCCAGTACTTC
d_gene: NA; v_gene: TRBV10-1; abundance: NA; j_gene: TRBJ2-3; CDR3aa: CASSDPDTDTQYF; CDR3nt: TGCGCCAGCAGTGATCCGGACACAGATACGCAGTATTTT
d_gene: NA; v_gene: TRBV5-5; abundance: NA; j_gene: TRBJ1-1; CDR3aa: CASQGGTEAFF; CDR3nt: TGTGCCAGCCAGGGCGGCACTGAAGCTTTCTTT
d_gene: NA; v_gene: TRBV6-4; abundance: NA; j_gene: TRBJ2-3; CDR3aa: CASSDGSGGTDTQYF; CDR3nt: TGTGCCAGCAGTGACGGCTCTGGGGGGACAGATACGCAGTATTTT
d_gene: TRBD2; v_gene: TRBV6-1; abundance: NA; j_gene: TRBJ2-3; CDR3aa: CAGSTSVLNTDTQYF; CDR3nt: TGTGCCGGGAGTACTAGCGTTCTGAACACAGATACGCAGTATTTT
d_gene: NA; v_gene: TRBV7-2; abundance: NA; j_gene: TRBJ1-3; CDR3aa: CASSLAGTGYSGNTIYF; CDR3nt: TGTGCCAGCAGCTTAGCAGGTACCGGATACTCTGGAAACACCATATATTTT
d_gene: TRBD1; v_gene: TRBV9; abundance: NA; j_gene: TRBJ2-1; CDR3aa: CASSIQGWRDNEQFF; CDR3nt: TGTGCCAGCAGCATACAGGGGTGGCGAGACAATGAGCAGTTCTTC
d_gene: TRBD2; v_gene: TRBV4-1; abundance: NA; j_gene: TRBJ2-6; CDR3aa: CASSPLLAGGPGANVLTF; CDR3nt: TGCGCCAGCAGCCCCTTACTAGCGGGGGGGCCTGGGGCCAACGTCCTGACTTTC
d_gene: NA; v_gene: TRBV12-5; abundance: NA; j_gene: TRBJ2-7; CDR3aa: CASVGGQFYEQYF; CDR3nt: TGTGCTAGTGTCGGGGGACAGTTTTACGAGCAGTACTTC
d_gene: NA; v_gene: TRBV28; abundance: NA; j_gene: TRBJ1-1; CDR3aa: CASSRPGGLGAFF; CDR3nt: TGTGCCAGCAGTCGGCCCGGAGGATTAGGAGCTTTCTTT
d_gene: NA; v_gene: TRBV6-4; abundance: NA; j_gene: TRBJ2-3; CDR3aa: CASSPTRTDTQYF; CDR3nt: TGTGCCAGCAGTCCGACTAGGACAGATACGCAGTATTTT
d_gene: TRBD1; v_gene: TRBV19; abundance: NA; j_gene: TRBJ1-2; CDR3aa: CASSWTGSYGYTF; CDR3nt: TGTGCCAGTAGCTGGACAGGGAGTTATGGCTACACCTTC
d_gene: TRBD1; v_gene: TRBV28; abundance: few; j_gene: TRBJ2-7; CDR3aa: CASSLYDRGEQYF; CDR3nt: TGTGCCAGCAGTTTATATGACAGGGGCGAGCAGTACTTC
d_gene: TRBD2; v_gene: TRBV9; abundance: NA; j_gene: TRBJ2-3; CDR3aa: CASSVVAGDPTDTQYF; CDR3nt: TGTGCCAGCAGCGTAGTGGCGGGGGACCCCACAGATACGCAGTATTTT
d_gene: TRBD1; v_gene: TRBV7-2; abundance: NA; j_gene: TRBJ2-3; CDR3aa: CASSSPDRGADTQYF; CDR3nt: TGTGCCAGCAGCTCCCCGGACAGGGGTGCAGATACGCAGTATTTT
d_gene: NA; v_gene: TRBV10-2; abundance: NA; j_gene: TRBJ1-5; CDR3aa: CASSDWGSGQPQHF; CDR3nt: TGCGCCAGCAGTGACTGGGGATCTGGTCAGCCCCAGCATTTT
d_gene: NA; v_gene: TRBV30; abundance: NA; j_gene: TRBJ1-1; CDR3aa: CAWSVLLGLEAFF; CDR3nt: TGTGCCTGGAGTGTACTTTTGGGCCTTGAAGCTTTCTTT
d_gene: NA; v_gene: TRBV4-2; abundance: NA; j_gene: TRBJ2-7; CDR3aa: CASSQEGRTVGYEQYF; CDR3nt: TGTGCCAGCAGCCAAGAAGGGCGGACAGTTGGCTACGAGCAGTACTTC
d_gene: TRBD1; v_gene: TRBV10-3; abundance: NA; j_gene: TRBJ2-2; CDR3aa: CAISGRGTENTGELFF; CDR3nt: TGTGCCATCAGTGGTAGGGGGACAGAGAACACCGGGGAGCTGTTTTTT
d_gene: TRBD2; v_gene: TRBV4-1; abundance: NA; j_gene: TRBJ2-3; CDR3aa: CASSLTSGFTDTQYF; CDR3nt: TGCGCCAGCAGCTTAACTAGCGGATTCACAGATACGCAGTATTTT
d_gene: NA; v_gene: TRBV7-9; abundance: NA; j_gene: TRBJ1-1; CDR3aa: CASSKTVSGTEAFF; CDR3nt: TGTGCCAGCAGTAAGACAGTTAGTGGCACTGAAGCTTTCTTT
d_gene: NA; v_gene: TRBV2; abundance: NA; j_gene: TRBJ1-5; CDR3aa: CASNNQRNSNQPQHF; CDR3nt: TGTGCCAGCAACAATCAGCGAAATAGCAATCAGCCCCAGCATTTT
d_gene: TRBD2; v_gene: TRBV5-5; abundance: NA; j_gene: TRBJ2-1; CDR3aa: CASSFGLAGGPYYNEQFF; CDR3nt: TGTGCCAGCAGCTTTGGACTAGCGGGGGGGCCGTATTACAATGAGCAGTTCTTC
d_gene: NA; v_gene: TRBV5-6; abundance: NA; j_gene: TRBJ2-1; CDR3aa: CASSHRRGLSYNEQFF; CDR3nt: TGTGCCAGCAGCCATAGGAGGGGTCTCTCCTACAATGAGCAGTTCTTC
d_gene: TRBD2; v_gene: TRBV23-1; abundance: once; j_gene: TRBJ2-2; CDR3aa: CAPGLAGGGYYTGELFF; CDR3nt: TGCGCCCCCGGACTAGCGGGGGGGGGATATTACACCGGGGAGCTGTTTTTT